This entry describes one T cell receptor (beta chain). Its target is unknown. The data stem from a study of T cell responses to AZD1222 COVID-19 vaccine. The CDR3 is made up of 15 amino acids. Trimming cost V 5 bases and J 3 bases, with 16 bases left between them. Germline CDR1 SGHTA, CDR2 FQGNSA. Study results and limitations: Reports indicate that nearly half of spike-specific TCRs are directed at unmutated variant regions. The study found Spike-specific TCR breadth and depth rose after two AZD1222 doses. Vaccine-related CD4 TCRs covered spike, predominating at 160-218 and 743-854. Donor demographics were predominantly white British with a female majority; clonal diversity may be underestimated.

Produced via immunoSEQ multiplex PCR; TCRdb's table is partial and in-frame only. The sample shows about 92,000 clones, 90% to 95% of them seen only once. This TCR came from an adult in good health. The specimen was peripheral blood, collected on day 0 of AZD1222 vaccination. The chain carries TRBV7-2 and TRBJ1-2; TRBD1 is a possible D gene (6 bases). CDR3 region: CASSVGHPWDYGYTF. In DNA, the CDR3 is TGTGCCAGCAGCGTGGGACACCCTTGGGACTATGGCTACACCTTC.